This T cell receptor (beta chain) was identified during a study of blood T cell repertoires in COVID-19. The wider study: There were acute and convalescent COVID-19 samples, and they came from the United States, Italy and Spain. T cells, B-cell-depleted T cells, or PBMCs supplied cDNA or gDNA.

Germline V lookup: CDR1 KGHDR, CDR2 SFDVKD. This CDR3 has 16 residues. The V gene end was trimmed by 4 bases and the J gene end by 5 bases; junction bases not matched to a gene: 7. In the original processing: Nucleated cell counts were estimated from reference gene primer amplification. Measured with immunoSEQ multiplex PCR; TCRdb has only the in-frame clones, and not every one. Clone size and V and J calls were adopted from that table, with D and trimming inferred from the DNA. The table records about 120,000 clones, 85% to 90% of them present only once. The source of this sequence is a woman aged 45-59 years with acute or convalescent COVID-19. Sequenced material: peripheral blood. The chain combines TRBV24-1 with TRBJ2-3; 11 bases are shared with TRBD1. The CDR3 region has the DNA TGTGCCACCAGTGACCTTAGGACAGGGGGCTTAGATACGCAGTATTTT. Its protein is CATSDLRTGGLDTQYF.